This TCR beta chain was profiled in a study of STAT3 mutations in large granular lymphocyte leukemia. Study context: Roughly 40% of treated T-LGLL patients showed hematologic response to immunosuppression. Study-level points and caveats: In T-cell large granular lymphocyte leukemia, about half of patients showed multiple immunodominant subclonotypes.

Comment on this clone: Its specificity is unknown.

Approximately 40,000 productive templates were obtained per sample on average. Some clones are missing from TCRdb's copy, which holds only in-frame ones; the method was immunoSEQ multiplex PCR. The repertoire holds about 24,000 clones, with about 94% as singletons. The CDR3 runs to 16 residues. Germline V CDR1 and CDR2: MNHNS, SASEGT. V shed 4 bases, J shed 0 bases, and the junction held 2 bases outside the gene matches. Material for sequencing was peripheral blood mononuclear cells. The TCR originated in a middle-aged man with T-cell large granular lymphocyte leukemia. Some clones in this sample may be carry-over from other donors' samples. The chain has TRBV6-1 and TRBJ1-6, with TRBD1 matching 8 bases. CDR3 in DNA: TGTGCCAGCAGTGGGGACAGGAGCTCCTATAATTCACCCCTCCACTTT. Translated: CASSGDRSSYNSPLHF.